A selection of T cell receptor beta chains follows, all from one sample in a study of technical replicates of blood from a handful of donors. TCRdb's copy holds only in-frame clones and misses some; the assay was immunoSEQ multiplex PCR. This table holds some 93,000 clones, nearly 97% found once. Sequencing was done on a sample of T cells isolated from PBMCs. These TCRs come from a human donor in good health. The CDR3 runs from the conserved cysteine through the conserved F or W. D genes are given only for firm matches. Expanded clones get a size class; other rows say once, few or many, or leave the size out.

TRBJ2-7 TRBV28 TRBD1 . CASQGTVSYEQYF TGTGCCAGCCAGGGGACAGTCTCGTACGAGCAGTACTTC
TRBJ2-7 TRBV27 . . CASSLRGGVSYEQYF TGTGCCAGCAGTTTACGAGGCGGGGTCTCCTACGAGCAGTACTTC
TRBJ2-2 TRBV5-4 . . CASSLFPGGFYHGELFF TGTGCCAGCAGCCTCTTCCCTGGGGGGTTCTATCACGGGGAGCTGTTTTTT
TRBJ1-1 TRBV5-1 TRBD1 . CASSLSTGAITEAFF TGCGCCAGCAGCTTGTCGACAGGGGCGATCACTGAAGCTTTCTTT
TRBJ1-2 TRBV5-1 TRBD1 . CASSLDPGQGGFYGYTF TGCGCCAGCAGCTTGGATCCGGGACAGGGGGGATTCTATGGCTACACCTTC
TRBJ1-5 TRBV28 TRBD1 . CASRGAGGNQPQHF TGTGCCAGCAGGGGTGCAGGGGGAAATCAGCCCCAGCATTTT
TRBJ2-7 TRBV5-1 TRBD2 . CASSLALGRAYYEQYF TGCGCCAGCAGCTTGGCGCTGGGGAGGGCCTACTACGAGCAGTACTTC
TRBJ2-5 TRBV27 TRBD2 . CASSLTHLGGETQYF TGTGCCAGCAGTTTGACCCACTTGGGGGGGGAGACCCAGTACTTC
TRBJ2-7 TRBV21-1 . . CAIPDRAPYEQYF TGTGCCATTCCGGACAGGGCCCCCTACGAGCAGTACTTC
TRBJ1-2 TRBV27 TRBD1 . CASSLVGGQGVGYTF TGTGCCAGCAGTTTAGTGGGCGGGCAGGGGGTTGGCTACACCTTC
TRBJ1-5 TRBV19 . . CASGQGPNQPQHF TGTGCCAGTGGGCAAGGCCCCAATCAGCCCCAGCATTTT
TRBJ2-1 TRBV7-6 . . CASSFARGDSYNEQFF TGTGCCAGCAGTTTCGCACGGGGTGACTCCTACAATGAGCAGTTCTTC
TRBJ2-1 TRBV5-1 TRBD2 . CASSLDAGGLDEQFF TGCGCCAGCAGCTTGGACGCGGGAGGACTCGATGAGCAGTTCTTC
TRBJ2-1 TRBV10-3 . . CAISDLGGNEQFF TGTGCCATCAGTGATCTCGGAGGAAATGAGCAGTTCTTC
TRBJ1-2 TRBV2 TRBD1 . CASRRDSAPNTF TGTGCCAGCAGACGGGACAGCGCTCCTAACACCTTC
TRBJ2-2 TRBV5-8 TRBD2 once CASSLLLAEDFDGELFF TGTGCCAGCAGCTTACTACTAGCGGAAGATTTCGACGGGGAGCTGTTTTTT
TRBJ2-7 TRBV27 TRBD2 . CASSSYWTSGEQYF TGTGCCAGCAGTTCCTATTGGACTAGCGGGGAGCAGTACTTC
TRBJ2-3 TRBV6-6 . . CASSFGTYTDTQYF TGTGCCAGCTCTTTCGGGACATACACAGATACGCAGTATTTT
TRBJ2-7 TRBV19 . . CASSLGAGREQYF TGTGCCAGTAGTCTTGGGGCAGGGCGGGAGCAGTACTTC
TRBJ1-1 TRBV4-1 TRBD1 once CASSQEDVWTGEAFF TGCGCCAGCAGCCAGGAGGATGTGTGGACAGGTGAAGCTTTCTTT
TRBJ2-6 TRBV7-2 TRBD1 . CASRGGQGPLAGANVLTF TGTGCCAGCAGGGGGGGACAGGGTCCCCTAGCCGGGGCCAACGTCCTGACTTTC
TRBJ2-7 TRBV6-1 . . CASRVSGTRYEQYF TGTGCCAGCAGGGTCTCCGGGACTCGGTACGAGCAGTACTTC
TRBJ2-7 TRBV27 . once CASSSHQTDYSYEQYF TGTGCCAGCAGTTCCCACCAGACGGACTACTCCTACGAGCAGTACTTC
TRBJ2-3 TRBV5-4 . . CASSLVVSSPGHHRNTQYF TGTGCCAGCAGCTTGGTGGTGTCAAGCCCGGGACACCACAGAAATACGCAGTATTTT
TRBJ2-1 TRBV5-1 TRBD2 . CASSRGVGEILFF TGCGCCAGCAGCCGGGGGGTGGGGGAAATCTTGTTCTTC
TRBJ2-2 TRBV28 TRBD2 . CASSRGREEVGELFF TGTGCCAGCAGTCGGGGGAGGGAAGAAGTCGGGGAGCTGTTTTTT